This paragraph reports one T cell receptor (beta chain). The record originates from a study of T cell responses to AZD1222 COVID-19 vaccine. There are 14 residues in the CDR3. Germline V gene data show CDR1 as SGHAT and CDR2 as FQNNGV. V was shortened by 1 base and J by 4 bases, with 10 bases between the two germline ends. Data came from immunoSEQ multiplex PCR; TCRdb stores just in-frame clones and leaves some out. The table shows about 150,000 clones, with 93% occurring only once. The TCR comes from an adult in good health. The chain has TRBV11-2 and TRBJ1-1; a possible D gene is TRBD1 (5 bases). Specimen: peripheral blood, collected on day 0 of AZD1222 vaccination. CDR3 region: CASSLVGDGTEAFF. Written as DNA, the CDR3 is TGTGCCAGCAGCTTAGTAGGGGATGGCACTGAAGCTTTCTTT.